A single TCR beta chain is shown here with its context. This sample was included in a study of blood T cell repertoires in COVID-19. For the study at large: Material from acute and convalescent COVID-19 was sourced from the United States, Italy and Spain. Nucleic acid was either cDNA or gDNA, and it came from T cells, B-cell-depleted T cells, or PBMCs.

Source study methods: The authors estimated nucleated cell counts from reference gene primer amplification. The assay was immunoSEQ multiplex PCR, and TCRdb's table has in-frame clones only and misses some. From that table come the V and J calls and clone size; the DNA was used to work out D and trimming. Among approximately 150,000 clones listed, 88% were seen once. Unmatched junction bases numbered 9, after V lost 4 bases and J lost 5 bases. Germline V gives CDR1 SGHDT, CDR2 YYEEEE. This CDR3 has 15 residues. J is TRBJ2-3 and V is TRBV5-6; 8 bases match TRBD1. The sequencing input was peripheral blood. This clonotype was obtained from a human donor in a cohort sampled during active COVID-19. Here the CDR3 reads CASSPGRTGRDTQYF. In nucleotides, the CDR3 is TGTGCCAGCAGCCCCGGGCGGACAGGGCGAGATACGCAGTATTTT.